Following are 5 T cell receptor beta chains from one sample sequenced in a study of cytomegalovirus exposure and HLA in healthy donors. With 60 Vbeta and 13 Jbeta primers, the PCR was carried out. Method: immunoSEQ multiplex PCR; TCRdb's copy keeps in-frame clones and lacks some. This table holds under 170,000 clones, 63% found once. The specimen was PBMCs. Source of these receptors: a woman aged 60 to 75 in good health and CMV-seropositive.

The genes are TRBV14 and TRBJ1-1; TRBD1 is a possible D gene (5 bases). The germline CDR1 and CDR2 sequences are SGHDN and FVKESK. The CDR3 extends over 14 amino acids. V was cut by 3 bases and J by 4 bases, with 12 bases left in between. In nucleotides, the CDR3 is TGTGCCAGCAGCCATGCGGGGGGAAGCACTGAAGCTTTCTTT. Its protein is CASSHAGGSTEAFF.

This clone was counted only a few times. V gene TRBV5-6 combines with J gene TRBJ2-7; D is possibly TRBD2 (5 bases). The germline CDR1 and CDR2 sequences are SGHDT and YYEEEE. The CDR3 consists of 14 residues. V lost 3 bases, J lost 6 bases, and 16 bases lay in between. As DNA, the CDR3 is TGTGCCAGCAGCTCTAGCCTCCTCCTCTCCGAGCAGTACTTC. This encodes CASSSSLLLSEQYF.

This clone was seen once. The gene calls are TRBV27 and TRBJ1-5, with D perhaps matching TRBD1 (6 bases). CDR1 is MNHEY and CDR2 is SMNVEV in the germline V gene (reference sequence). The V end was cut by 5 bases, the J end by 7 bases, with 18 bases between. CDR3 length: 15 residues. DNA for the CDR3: TGTGCCAGCAGTCCCCTTACAGGGAAGGGGCAGCCCCAGCATTTT. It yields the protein CASSPLTGKGQPQHF.

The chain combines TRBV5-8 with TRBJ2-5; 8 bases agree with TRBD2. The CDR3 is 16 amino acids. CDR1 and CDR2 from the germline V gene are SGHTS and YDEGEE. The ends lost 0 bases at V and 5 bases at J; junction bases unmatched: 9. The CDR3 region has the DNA TGTGCCAGCAGCTTGGCCGGGAGGGTTAGAAGCGAGACCCAGTACTTC. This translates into CASSLAGRVRSETQYF. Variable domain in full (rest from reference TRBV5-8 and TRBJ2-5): EAGVTQSPTHLIKTRGQQATLRCSPISGHTSVYWYQQALGLGLQFLLWYDEGEERNRGNFPPRFSGRQFPNYSSELNVNALELEDSALYLCASSLAGRVRSETQYFGPGTRLLVL.

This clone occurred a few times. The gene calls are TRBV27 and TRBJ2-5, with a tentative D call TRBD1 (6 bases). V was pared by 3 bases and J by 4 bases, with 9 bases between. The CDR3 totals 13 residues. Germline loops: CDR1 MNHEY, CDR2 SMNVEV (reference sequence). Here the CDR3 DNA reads TGTGCCAGCAGTTTTACAGGGCCAGAGACCCAGTACTTC. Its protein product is CASSFTGPETQYF.